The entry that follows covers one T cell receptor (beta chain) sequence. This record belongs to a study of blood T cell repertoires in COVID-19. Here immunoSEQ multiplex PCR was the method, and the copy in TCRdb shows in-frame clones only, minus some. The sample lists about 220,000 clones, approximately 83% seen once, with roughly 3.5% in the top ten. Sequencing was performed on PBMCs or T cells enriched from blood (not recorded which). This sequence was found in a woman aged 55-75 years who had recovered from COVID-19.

The CDR3 loop reads CASSPLVYPDEQYF. DNA of the CDR3: TGTGCCAGCTCACCACTAGTCTACCCCGACGAGCAGTACTTC. V and J are TRBV18 and TRBJ2-7; D ambiguous. Trimming took off 1 base at V and 5 bases at J, with 12 bases between the two ends. From germline, CDR1 is KGHSH and CDR2 LQKENI. This CDR3 has 14 residues.